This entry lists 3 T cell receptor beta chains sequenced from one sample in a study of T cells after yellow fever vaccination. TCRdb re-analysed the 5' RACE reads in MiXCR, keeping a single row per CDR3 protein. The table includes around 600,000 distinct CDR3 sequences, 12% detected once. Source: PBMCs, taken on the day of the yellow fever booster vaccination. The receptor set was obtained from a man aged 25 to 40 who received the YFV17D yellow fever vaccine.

The CDR3 region has the DNA TGCGCCAGCAGCTTGGGAGCTATCGTAGATGTCTACGAGCAGTACTTC. This codes for CASSLGAIVDVYEQYF. The genes are TRBV5-1 and TRBJ2-7; D is uncertain. CDR1 is SGHRS and CDR2 is YFSETQ in the germline V gene. This CDR3 is 16 amino acids long. Trimming removed 0 bases at V and 3 bases at J, with 16 bases between.

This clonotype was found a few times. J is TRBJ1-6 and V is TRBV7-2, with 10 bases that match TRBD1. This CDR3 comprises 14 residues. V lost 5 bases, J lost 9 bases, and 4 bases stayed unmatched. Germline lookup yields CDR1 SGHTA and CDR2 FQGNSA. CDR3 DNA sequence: TGTGCCAGCAGCGGGGACAGGGGTTTTTCACCCCTCCACTTT. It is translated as CASSGDRGFSPLHF.

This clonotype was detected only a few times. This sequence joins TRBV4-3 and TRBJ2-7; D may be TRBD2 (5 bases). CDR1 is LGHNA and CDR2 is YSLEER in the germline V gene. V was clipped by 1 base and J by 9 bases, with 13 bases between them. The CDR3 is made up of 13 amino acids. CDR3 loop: CASSQGTGFGQYF. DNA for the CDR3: TGCGCCAGCAGCCAAGGGACTGGTTTCGGGCAGTACTTC.